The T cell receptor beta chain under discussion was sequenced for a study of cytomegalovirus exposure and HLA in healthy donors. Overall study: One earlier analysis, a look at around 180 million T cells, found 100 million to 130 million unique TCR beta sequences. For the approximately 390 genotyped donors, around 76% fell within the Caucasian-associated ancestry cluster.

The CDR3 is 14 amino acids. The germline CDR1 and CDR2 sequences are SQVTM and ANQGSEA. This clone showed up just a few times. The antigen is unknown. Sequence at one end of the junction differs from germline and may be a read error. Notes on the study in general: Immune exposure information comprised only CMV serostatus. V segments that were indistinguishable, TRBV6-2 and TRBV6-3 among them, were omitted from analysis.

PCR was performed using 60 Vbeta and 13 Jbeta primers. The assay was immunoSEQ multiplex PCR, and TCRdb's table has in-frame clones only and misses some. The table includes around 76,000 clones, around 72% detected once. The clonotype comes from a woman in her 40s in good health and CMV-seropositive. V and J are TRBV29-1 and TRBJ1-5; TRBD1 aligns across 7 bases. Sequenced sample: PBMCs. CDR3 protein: CSVEDPNTGQRQHF. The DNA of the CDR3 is TGCAGCGTTGAAGATCCCAATACGGGACAGCGCCAGCATTTT. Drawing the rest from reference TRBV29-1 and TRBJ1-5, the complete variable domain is SAVISQKPSRDICQRGTSLTIQCQVDSQVTMMFWYRQQPGQSLTLIATANQGSEATYESGFVIDKFPISRPNLTFSTLTVSNMSPEDSSIYLCSVEDPNTGQRQHFGDGTRLSIL.